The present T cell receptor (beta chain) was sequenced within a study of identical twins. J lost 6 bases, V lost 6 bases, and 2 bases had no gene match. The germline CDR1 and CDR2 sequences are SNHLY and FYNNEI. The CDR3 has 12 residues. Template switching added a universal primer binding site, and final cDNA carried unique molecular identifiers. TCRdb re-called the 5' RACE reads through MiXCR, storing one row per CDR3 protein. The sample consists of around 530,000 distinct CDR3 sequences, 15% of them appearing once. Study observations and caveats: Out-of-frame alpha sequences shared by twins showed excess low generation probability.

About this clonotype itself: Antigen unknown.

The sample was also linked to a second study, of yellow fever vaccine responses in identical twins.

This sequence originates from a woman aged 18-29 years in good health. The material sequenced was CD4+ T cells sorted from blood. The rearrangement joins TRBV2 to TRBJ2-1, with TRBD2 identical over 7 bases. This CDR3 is CASRREANEQFF. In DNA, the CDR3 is TGTGCCAGCAGACGGGAGGCCAATGAGCAGTTCTTC.